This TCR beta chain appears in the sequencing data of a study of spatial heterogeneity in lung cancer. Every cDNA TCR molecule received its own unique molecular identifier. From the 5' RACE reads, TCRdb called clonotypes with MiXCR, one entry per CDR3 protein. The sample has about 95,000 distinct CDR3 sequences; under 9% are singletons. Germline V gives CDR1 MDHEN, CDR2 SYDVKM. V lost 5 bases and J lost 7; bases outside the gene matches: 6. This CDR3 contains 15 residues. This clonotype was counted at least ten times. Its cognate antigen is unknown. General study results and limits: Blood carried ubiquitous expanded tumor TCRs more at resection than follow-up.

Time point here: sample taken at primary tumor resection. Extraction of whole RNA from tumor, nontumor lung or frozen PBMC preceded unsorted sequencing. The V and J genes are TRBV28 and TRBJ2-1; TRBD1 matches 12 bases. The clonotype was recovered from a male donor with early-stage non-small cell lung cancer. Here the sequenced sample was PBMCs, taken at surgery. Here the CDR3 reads CASSRDRGRRNEQFF. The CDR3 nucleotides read TGTGCCAGCAGTAGGGACAGGGGGCGGAGGAATGAGCAGTTCTTC. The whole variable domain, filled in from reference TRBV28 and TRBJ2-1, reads DVKVTQSSRYLVKRTGEKVFLECVQDMDHENMFWYRQDPGLGLRLIYFSYDVKMKEKGDIPEGYSVSREKKERFSLILESASTNQTSMYLCASSRDRGRRNEQFFGPGTRLTVL.